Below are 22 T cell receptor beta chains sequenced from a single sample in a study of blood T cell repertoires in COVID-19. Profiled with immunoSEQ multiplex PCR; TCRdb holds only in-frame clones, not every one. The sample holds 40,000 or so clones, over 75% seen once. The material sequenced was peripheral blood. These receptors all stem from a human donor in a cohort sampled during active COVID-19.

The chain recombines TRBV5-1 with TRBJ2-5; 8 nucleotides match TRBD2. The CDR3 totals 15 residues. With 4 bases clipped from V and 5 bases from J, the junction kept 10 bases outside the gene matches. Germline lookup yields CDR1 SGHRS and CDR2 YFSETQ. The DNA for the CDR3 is TGCGCCAGCAGCCCCCAAGCGGGAGTTGGTGAGACCCAGTACTTC. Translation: CASSPQAGVGETQYF.

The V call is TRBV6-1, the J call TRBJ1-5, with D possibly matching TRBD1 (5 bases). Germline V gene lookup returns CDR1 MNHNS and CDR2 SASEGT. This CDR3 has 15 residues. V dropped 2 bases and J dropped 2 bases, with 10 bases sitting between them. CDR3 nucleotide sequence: TGTGCCAGCAGTGAACAGGGTCTTGGCAATCAGCCCCAGCATTTT. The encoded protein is CASSEQGLGNQPQHF.

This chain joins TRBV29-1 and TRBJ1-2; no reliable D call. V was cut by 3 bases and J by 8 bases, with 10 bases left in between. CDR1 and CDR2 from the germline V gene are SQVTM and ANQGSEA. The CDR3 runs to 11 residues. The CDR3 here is CSVEATEGYTF. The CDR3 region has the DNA TGCAGCGTTGAGGCTACGGAGGGCTACACCTTC.

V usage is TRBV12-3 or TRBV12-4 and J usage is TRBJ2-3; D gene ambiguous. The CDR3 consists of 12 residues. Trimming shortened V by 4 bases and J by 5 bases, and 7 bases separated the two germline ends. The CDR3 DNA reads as TGTGCCAGCAGTTCCCTTTTAGATACGCAGTATTTT. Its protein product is CASSSLLDTQYF.

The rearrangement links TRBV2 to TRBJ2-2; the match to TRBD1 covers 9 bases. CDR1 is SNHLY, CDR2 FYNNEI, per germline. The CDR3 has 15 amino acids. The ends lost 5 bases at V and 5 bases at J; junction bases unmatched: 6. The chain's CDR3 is CASSSGTGRTGELFF. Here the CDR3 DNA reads TGTGCCAGCAGTTCCGGGACAGGGCGGACCGGGGAGCTGTTTTTT.

The CDR3 sequence is CASRWGGQGATGANVLTF. CDR3 nucleotide sequence: TGTGCCAGCAGATGGGGCGGACAGGGGGCCACTGGGGCCAACGTCCTGACTTTC. This chain connects TRBV7-9 to TRBJ2-6; 11 bases map to TRBD1. The CDR3 covers 18 residues. V dropped 6 bases and J dropped 2; count of bases not matched to a gene: 9. The germline CDR1 and CDR2 sequences are SEHNR and FQNEAQ (reference sequence).

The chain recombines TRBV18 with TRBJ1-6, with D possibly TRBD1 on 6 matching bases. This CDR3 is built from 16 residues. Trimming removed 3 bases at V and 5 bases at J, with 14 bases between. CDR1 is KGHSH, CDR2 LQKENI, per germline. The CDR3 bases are TGTGCCAGCTCACCGCAGGGCAGGGGTAATAATTCACCCCTCCACTTT. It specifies CASSPQGRGNNSPLHF.

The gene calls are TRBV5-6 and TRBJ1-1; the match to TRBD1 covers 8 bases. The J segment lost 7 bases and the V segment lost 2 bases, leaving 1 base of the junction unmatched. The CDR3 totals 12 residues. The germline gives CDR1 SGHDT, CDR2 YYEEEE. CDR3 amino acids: CASSFGTGEAFF. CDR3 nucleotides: TGTGCCAGCAGCTTCGGGACAGGTGAAGCTTTCTTT.

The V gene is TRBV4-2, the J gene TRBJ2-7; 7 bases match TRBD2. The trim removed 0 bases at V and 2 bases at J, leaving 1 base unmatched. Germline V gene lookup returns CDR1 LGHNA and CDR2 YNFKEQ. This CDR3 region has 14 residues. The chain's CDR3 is CASSQDLAAYEQYF. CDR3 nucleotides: TGTGCCAGCAGCCAAGACCTAGCGGCCTACGAGCAGTACTTC.

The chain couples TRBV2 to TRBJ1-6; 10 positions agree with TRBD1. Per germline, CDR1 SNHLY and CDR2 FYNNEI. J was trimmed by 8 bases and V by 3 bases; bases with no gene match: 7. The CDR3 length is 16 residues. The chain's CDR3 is CASSETRDRGYSPLHF. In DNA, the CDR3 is TGTGCCAGCAGTGAGACCCGGGACAGGGGTTATTCACCCCTCCACTTT.

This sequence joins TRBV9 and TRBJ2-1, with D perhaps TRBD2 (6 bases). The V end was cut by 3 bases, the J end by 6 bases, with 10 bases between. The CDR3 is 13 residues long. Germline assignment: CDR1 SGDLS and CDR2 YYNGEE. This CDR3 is CASSAEGSNEQFF. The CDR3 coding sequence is TGTGCCAGCAGCGCGGAGGGTTCCAATGAGCAGTTCTTC.

The CDR3 coding sequence is TGTGCCACCAGTGATTCGAGCGGGTCCCTGATGCCAATTGAGCAGTTCTTC. This sequence encodes CATSDSSGSLMPIEQFF. The V call is TRBV24-1, the J call TRBJ2-1, with D possibly being TRBD2 (6 bases). Per the germline V gene, CDR1 is KGHDR and CDR2 is SFDVKD. This CDR3 contains 17 residues. V was shortened by 2 bases and J by 9 bases, with 22 bases between the two germline ends.

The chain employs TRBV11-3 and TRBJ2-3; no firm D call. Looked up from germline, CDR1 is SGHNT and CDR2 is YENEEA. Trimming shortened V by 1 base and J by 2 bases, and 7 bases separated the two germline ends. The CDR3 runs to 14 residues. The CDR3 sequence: CASSLGATTDTQYF. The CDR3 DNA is TGTGCCAGCAGCTTAGGGGCCACCACAGATACGCAGTATTTT.

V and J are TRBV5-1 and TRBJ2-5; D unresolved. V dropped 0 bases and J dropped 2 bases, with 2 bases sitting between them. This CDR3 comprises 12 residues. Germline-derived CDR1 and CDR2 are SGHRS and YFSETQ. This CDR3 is CASSLAQETQYF. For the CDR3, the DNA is TGCGCCAGCAGCTTGGCACAAGAGACCCAGTACTTC.

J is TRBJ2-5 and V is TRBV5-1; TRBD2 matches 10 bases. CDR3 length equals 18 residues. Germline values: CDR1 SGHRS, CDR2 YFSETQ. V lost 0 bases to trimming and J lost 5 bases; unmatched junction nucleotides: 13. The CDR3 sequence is CASSLAGQAGGPGETQYF. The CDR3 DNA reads TGCGCCAGCAGCTTGGCCGGGCAAGCGGGAGGGCCTGGGGAGACCCAGTACTTC. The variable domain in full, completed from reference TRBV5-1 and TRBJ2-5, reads KAGVTQTPRYLIKTRGQQVTLSCSPISGHRSVSWYQQTPGQGLQFLFEYFSETQRNKGNFPGRFSGRQFSNSRSEMNVSTLELGDSALYLCASSLAGQAGGPGETQYFGPGTRLLVL.

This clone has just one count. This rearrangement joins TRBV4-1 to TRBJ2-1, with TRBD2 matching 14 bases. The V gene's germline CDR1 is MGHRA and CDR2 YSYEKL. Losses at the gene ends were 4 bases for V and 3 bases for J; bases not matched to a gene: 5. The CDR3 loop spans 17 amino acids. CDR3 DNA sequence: TGCGCCAGCAGCCGGAGACTAGCGGGAGGGCACTACAATGAGCAGTTCTTC. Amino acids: CASSRRLAGGHYNEQFF.

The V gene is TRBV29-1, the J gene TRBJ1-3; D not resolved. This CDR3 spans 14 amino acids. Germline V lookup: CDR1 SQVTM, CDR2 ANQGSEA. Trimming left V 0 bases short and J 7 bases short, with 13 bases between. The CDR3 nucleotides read TGCAGCGTTGAAGATCTAACCCGTGGTAACACCATATATTTT. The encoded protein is CSVEDLTRGNTIYF.

The CDR3: CASSKTALNTEAFF. The CDR3 nucleotides read TGTGCCAGCAGCAAGACAGCGTTGAACACTGAAGCTTTCTTT. This rearrangement joins TRBV3-1 (or the pseudogene TRBV3-2) to TRBJ1-1, with D possibly being TRBD1 (5 bases). Trimming stripped 5 bases from V and 0 bases from J, with 10 bases between. This CDR3 region has 14 residues. Germline CDR1 is LGHDT and CDR2 is YNNKEL (reference sequence).

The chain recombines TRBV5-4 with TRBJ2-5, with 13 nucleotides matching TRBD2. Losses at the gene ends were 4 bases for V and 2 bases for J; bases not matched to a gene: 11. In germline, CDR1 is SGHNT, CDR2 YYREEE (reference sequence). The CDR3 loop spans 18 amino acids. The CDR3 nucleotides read TGTGCCAGCAGCAGGGGAGGGACTAGCGGGACGGGGCAAGAGACCCAGTACTTC. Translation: CASSRGGTSGTGQETQYF.

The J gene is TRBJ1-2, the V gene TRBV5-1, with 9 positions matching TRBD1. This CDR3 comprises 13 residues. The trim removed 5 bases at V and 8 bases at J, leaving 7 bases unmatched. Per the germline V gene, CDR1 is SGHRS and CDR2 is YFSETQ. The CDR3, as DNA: TGCGCCAGCAGACGGACAGGGGAGGAAGGCTACACCTTC. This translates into CASRRTGEEGYTF.

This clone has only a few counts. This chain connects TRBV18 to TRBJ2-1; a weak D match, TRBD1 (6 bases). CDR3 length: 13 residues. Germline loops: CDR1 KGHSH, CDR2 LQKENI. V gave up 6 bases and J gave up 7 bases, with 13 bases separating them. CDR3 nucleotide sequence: TGTGCCAGCTCGCCCAACCAGGGGAATGAGCAGTTCTTC. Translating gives CASSPNQGNEQFF. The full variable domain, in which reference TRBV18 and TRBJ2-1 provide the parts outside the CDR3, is NAGVMQNPRHLVRRRGQEARLRCSPMKGHSHVYWYRQLPEEGLKFMVYLQKENIIDESGMPKERFSAEFPKEGPSILRIQQVVRGDSAAYFCASSPNQGNEQFFGPGTRLTVL.

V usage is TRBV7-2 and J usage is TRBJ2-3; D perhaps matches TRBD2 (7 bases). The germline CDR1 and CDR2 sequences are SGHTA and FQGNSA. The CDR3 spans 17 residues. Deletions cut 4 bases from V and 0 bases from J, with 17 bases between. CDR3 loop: CASSSSGQWGSTDTQYF. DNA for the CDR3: TGTGCCAGCAGCTCTAGCGGACAGTGGGGTAGCACAGATACGCAGTATTTT.